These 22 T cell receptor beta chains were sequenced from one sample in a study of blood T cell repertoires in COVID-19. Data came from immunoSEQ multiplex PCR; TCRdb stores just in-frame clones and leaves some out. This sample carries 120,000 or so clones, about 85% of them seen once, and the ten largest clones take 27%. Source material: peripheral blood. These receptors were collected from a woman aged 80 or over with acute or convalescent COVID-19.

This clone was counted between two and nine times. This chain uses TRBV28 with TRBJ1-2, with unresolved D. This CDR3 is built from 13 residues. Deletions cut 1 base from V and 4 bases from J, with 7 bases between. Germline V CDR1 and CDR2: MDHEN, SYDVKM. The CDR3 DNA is TGTGCCAGCAGTTTATCCAGTATCTATGGCTACACCTTC. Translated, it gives CASSLSSIYGYTF.

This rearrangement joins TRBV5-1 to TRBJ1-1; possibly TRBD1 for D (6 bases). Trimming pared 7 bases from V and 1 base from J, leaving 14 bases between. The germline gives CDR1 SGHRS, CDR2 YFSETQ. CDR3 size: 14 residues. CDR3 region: CASRRGQQNTEAFF. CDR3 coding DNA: TGCGCCAGCCGACGGGGACAACAGAACACTGAAGCTTTCTTT.

CDR3 bases: TGTGCCAGCACCATGACAGGGAACACTGAAGCTTTCTTT. It specifies CASTMTGNTEAFF. The chain is built from TRBV6-5 and TRBJ1-1; a weak D match, TRBD1 (6 bases). The CDR3 contains 13 residues. Between the trimmed V and J ends, which lost 7 bases and 1 base, there was a span of 10 bases. The germline V gene has CDR1 MNHEY and CDR2 SVGAGI.

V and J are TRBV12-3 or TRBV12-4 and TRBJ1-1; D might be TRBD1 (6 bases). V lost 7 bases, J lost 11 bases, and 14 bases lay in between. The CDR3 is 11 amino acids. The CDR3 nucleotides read TGTGCCAGCAAGGGGGGGGAGAGGGCTTTCTTT. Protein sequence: CASKGGERAFF.

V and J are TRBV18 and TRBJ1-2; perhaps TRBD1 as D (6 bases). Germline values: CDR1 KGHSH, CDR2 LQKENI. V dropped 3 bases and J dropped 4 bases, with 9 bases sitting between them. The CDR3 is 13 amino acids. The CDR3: CASSPDSSYGYTF. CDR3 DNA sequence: TGTGCCAGCTCACCGGACAGTTCCTATGGCTACACCTTC.

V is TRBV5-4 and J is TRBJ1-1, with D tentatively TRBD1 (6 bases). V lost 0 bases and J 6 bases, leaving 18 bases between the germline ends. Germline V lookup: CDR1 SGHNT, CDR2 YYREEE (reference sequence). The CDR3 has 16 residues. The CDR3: CASSLGGGRGPSEAFF. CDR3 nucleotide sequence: TGTGCCAGCAGCTTGGGGGGTGGCAGGGGACCGTCTGAAGCTTTCTTT.

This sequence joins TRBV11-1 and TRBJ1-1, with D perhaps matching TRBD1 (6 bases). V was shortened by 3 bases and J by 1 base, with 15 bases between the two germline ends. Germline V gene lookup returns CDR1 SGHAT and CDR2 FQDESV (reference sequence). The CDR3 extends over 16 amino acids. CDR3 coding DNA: TGTGCCAGCAGCTTCGCGTGGGGGGGCGAGAACACTGAAGCTTTCTTT. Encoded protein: CASSFAWGGENTEAFF.

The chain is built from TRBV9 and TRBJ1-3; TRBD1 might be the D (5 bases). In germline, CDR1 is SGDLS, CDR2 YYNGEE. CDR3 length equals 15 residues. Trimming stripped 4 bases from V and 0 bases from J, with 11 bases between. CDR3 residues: CASSPTTVSGNTIYF. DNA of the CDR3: TGTGCCAGCAGCCCAACGACAGTCTCTGGAAACACCATATATTTT.

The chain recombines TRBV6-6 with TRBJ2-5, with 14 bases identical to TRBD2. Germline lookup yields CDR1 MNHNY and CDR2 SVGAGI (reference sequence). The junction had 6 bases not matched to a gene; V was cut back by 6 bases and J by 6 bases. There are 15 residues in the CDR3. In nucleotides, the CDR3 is TGTGCCAGCAGGAGGGGACTAGCGGGGGAACAGACCCAGTACTTC. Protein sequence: CASRRGLAGEQTQYF.

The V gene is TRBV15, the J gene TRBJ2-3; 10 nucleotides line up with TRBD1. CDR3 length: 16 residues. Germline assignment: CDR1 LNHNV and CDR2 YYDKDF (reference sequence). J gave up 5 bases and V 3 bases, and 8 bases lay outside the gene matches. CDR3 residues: CATSRIPGQGRDTQYF. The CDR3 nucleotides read TGTGCCACCAGCAGGATACCGGGACAGGGGAGAGATACGCAGTATTTT.

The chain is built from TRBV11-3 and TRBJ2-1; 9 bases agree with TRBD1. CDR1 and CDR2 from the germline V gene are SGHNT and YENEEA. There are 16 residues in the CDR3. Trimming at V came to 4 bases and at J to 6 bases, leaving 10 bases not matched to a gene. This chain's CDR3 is CASSSRGTGRGNEQFF. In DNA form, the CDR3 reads TGTGCCAGCAGCTCACGGGGGACAGGGCGAGGCAATGAGCAGTTCTTC.

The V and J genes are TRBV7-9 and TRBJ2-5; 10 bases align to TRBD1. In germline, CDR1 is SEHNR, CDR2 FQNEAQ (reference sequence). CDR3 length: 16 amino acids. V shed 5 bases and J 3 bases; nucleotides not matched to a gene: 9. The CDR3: CASSPKVGQGKETQYF. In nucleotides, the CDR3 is TGTGCCAGCAGCCCCAAAGTGGGACAGGGGAAAGAGACCCAGTACTTC.

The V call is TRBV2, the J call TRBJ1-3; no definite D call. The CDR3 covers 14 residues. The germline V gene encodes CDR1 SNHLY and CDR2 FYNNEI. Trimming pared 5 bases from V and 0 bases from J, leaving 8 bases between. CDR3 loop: CASSQESSGNTIYF. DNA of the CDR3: TGTGCCAGCAGTCAAGAGAGCTCTGGAAACACCATATATTTT. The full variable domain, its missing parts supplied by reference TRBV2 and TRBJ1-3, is EPEVTQTPSHQVTQMGQEVILRCVPISNHLYFYWYRQILGQKVEFLVSFYNNEISEKSEIFDDQFSVERPDGSNFTLKIRSTKLEDSAMYFCASSQESSGNTIYFGEGSWLTVV.

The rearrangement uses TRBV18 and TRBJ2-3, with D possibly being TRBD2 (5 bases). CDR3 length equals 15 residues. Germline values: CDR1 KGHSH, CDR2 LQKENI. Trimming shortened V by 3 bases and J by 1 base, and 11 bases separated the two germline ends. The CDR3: CASSPFARGTDTQYF. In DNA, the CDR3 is TGTGCCAGCTCACCTTTCGCGCGGGGCACAGATACGCAGTATTTT.

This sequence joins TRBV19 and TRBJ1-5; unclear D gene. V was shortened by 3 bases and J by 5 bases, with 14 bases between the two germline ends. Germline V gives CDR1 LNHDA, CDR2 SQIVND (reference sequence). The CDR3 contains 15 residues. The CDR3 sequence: CASSMDNIGYQPQHF. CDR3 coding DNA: TGTGCCAGTAGTATGGATAACATCGGGTATCAGCCCCAGCATTTT.

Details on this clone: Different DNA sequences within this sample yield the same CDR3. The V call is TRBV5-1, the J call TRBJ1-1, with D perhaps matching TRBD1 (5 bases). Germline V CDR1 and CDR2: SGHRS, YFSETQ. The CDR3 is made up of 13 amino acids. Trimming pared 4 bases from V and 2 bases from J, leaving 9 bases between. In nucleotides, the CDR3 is TGCGCCAGCAGCGGACAAGTAAACACTGAAGCTTTCTTT. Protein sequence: CASSGQVNTEAFF.

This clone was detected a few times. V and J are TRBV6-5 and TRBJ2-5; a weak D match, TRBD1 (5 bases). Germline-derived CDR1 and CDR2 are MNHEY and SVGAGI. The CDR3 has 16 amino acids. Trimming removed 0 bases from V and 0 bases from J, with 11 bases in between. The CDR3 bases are TGTGCCAGCAGTTACTCGGGGCAGTTGTACCAAGAGACCCAGTACTTC. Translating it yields CASSYSGQLYQETQYF.

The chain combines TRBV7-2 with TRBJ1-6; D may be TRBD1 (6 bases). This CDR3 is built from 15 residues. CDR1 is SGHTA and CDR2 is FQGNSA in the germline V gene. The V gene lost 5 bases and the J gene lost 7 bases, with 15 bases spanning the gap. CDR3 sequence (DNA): TGTGCCAGCAGCGAACAGGGACCCGCAAATTCACCCCTCCACTTT. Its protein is CASSEQGPANSPLHF.

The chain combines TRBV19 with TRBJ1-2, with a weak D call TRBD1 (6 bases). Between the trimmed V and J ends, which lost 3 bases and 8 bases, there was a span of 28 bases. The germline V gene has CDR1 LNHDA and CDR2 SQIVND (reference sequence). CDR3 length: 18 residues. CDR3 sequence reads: CASSMKGGRTHLPWGYTF. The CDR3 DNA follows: TGTGCCAGTAGTATGAAAGGGGGAAGGACGCATCTCCCGTGGGGCTACACCTTC.

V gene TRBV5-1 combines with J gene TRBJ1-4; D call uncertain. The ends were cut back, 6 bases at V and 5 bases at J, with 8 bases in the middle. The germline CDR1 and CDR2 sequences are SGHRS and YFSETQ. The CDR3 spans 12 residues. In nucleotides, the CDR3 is TGCGCCAGCACAAGCGGAAATGAAAAACTGTTTTTT. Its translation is CASTSGNEKLFF.

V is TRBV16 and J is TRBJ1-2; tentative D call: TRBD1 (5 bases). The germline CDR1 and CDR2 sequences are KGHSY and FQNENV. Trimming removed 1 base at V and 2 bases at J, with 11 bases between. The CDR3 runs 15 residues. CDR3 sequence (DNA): TGTGCCAGCAGCCAATGGTTGACAGACAACTATGGCTACACCTTC. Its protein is CASSQWLTDNYGYTF.

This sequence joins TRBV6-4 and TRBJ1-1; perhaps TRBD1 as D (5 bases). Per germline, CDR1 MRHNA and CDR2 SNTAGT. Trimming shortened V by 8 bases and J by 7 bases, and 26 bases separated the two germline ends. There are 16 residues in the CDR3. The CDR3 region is CASFFHGSGKRVEAFF. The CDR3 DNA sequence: TGTGCCAGCTTTTTCCACGGCTCAGGGAAAAGGGTTGAAGCTTTCTTT.